This T cell receptor (beta chain) was retrieved from a study of early T cells in non-severe SARS-CoV-2 infection (dated by TCRdb to the early 2020s). For the study in its entirety: TCR sequencing used bulk RNA from unsorted whole blood, so alpha and beta chains could not be paired.

Set within a cohort of healthcare workers in London, UK, this nested case-control study involved weekly PCR testing of nasopharyngeal swabs along with blood sampling. Healthcare workers were recruited between 23 and 31 March 2020, during the week of the UK lockdown, and were followed weekly for up to about 16 weeks. On this clonotype: Its antigen is unknown. No per-base quality is available; no much larger clone lies one base away.

Broad study findings and their caveats: Matching against VDJdb was skewed toward anti-spike CD8 responses, likely underestimated virus-specific expansions, and missed private and CD4 specificities.

The germline V end is reduced by 3 bases and the J end by 7 bases; junction bases left unmatched: 7. Based on the germline V gene, the CDR1 and CDR2 sequences are SGHDT and YYEEEE. The CDR3 spans 14 residues, from the cysteine through the phenylalanine. Only the CDR3 portion is preserved as DNA: 42 bases, with reading frame beginning at the first base. Libraries were prepared through 5' RACE. Instrument used: NextSeq 500. The TCR library protocol attached unique molecular identifiers to individual cDNA molecules to correct for sequencing error and PCR bias. Both TCR alpha and beta chains were sequenced, and tight co-correlation was observed between alpha and beta sequence abundances in each sample. The authors processed their data as follows. Decombinator V4 was used to perform V gene, J gene and CDR3 annotation of TCR sequences. Expanded TCRs were defined as changing significantly between any two time points under a Poisson model with p below 0.0001. TCR abundances were normalised to the total number of TCRs sequenced per sample and were expressed as counts per million. MAIT TCRs were defined by TRAV1-2 paired with TRAJ12, TRAJ20 or TRAJ33, and iNKT TCRs by TRAV10 paired with TRAJ18. VDJdb, accessed 1 November 2021, was searched for CMV, EBV and SARS-CoV-2 annotated TCRs, excluding TCRs annotated for multiple antigens. TCRdb handled the public reads itself, with Q25 trimming in fastp and clone calling in MiXCR, and kept productive beta chains. Merged by CDR3 protein, the rows form single entries marked with the most common genes and DNA. None of the V and J calls come from the authors' own analysis; TCRdb made them. This sample is represented by tens of thousands of distinct CDR3 sequences; about 14% of them were singletons. The ten largest clones add up to 3% of the sample.

The sequence links TRBV5-6 to TRBJ2-1; a stretch of 7 junction bases matches TRBD1. Sequencing was performed on whole blood. This clonotype originated in an adult who was a healthcare worker with PCR-confirmed SARS-CoV-2 infection or an uninfected control (not recorded which). The CDR3 protein is CASSSHRGRNEQFF. At the DNA level, the sequence is TGTGCCAGCAGCTCCCACAGGGGTAGGAATGAGCAGTTCTTC.